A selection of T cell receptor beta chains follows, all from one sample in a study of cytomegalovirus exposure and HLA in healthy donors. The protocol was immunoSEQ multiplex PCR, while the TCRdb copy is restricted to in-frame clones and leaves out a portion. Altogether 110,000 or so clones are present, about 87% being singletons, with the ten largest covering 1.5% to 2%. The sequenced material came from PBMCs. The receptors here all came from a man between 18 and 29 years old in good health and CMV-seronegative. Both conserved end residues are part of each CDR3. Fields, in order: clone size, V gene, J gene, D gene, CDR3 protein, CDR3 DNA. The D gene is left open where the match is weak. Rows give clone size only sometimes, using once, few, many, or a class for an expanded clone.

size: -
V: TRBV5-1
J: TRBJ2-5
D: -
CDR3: CASSQRVEETQYF
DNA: TGCGCCAGCAGCCAACGGGTTGAGGAGACCCAGTACTTC

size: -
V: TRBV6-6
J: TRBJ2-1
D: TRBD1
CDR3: CASSYGTGLTYNEQFF
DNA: TGTGCCAGCAGTTACGGGACAGGGTTAACCTACAATGAGCAGTTCTTC

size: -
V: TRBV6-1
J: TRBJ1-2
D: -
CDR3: CASRADSTGYGYTF
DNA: TGTGCCAGCAGGGCCGACTCGACAGGCTATGGCTACACCTTC

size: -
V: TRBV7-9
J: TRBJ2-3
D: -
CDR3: CASMQGTDTQYF
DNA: TGTGCCAGCATGCAGGGGACAGATACGCAGTATTTT

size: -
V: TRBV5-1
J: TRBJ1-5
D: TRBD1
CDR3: CASSLAGGNQPQHF
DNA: TGCGCCAGCAGCTTGGCAGGGGGAAATCAGCCCCAGCATTTT

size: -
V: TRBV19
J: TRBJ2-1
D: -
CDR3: CASRKTGTTFGQFF
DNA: TGTGCCAGTAGGAAAACAGGGACAACCTTTGGGCAGTTCTTC

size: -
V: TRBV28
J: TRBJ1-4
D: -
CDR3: CASSLNEAVSDEKLFF
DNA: TGTGCCAGCAGTTTAAACGAGGCCGTAAGTGATGAAAAACTGTTTTTT

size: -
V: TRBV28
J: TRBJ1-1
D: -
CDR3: CAAGNTEAFF
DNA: TGTGCCGCCGGGAACACTGAAGCTTTCTTT

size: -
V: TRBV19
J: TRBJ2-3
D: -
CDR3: CASSPRTYTDTQYF
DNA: TGTGCCAGTAGTCCCAGGACTTATACAGATACGCAGTATTTT

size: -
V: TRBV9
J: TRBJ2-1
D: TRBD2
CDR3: CASSVGLGRGGDEQFF
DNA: TGTGCCAGCAGCGTAGGATTGGGGCGGGGGGGCGATGAGCAGTTCTTC

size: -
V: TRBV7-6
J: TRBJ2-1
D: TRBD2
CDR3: CASSLGGGRARGNEQFF
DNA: TGTGCCAGCAGCCTAGGGGGCGGGAGGGCCAGGGGCAATGAGCAGTTCTTC

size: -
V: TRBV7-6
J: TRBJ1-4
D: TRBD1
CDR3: CASSLSGTGFEKLFF
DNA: TGTGCCAGCAGCTTATCCGGGACAGGTTTTGAAAAACTGTTTTTT

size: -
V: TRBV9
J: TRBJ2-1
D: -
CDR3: CASSGRRLQGLYNEQFF
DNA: TGTGCCAGCAGCGGGAGAAGATTACAGGGCCTCTACAATGAGCAGTTCTTC

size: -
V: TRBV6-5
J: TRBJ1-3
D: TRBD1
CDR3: CASSYSTGTSGNTIYF
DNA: TGTGCCAGCAGTTACTCGACAGGGACTTCTGGAAACACCATATATTTT

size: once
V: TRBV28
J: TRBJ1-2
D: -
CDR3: CASSLQSGYGYTF
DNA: TGTGCCAGCAGTTTACAGTCGGGCTATGGCTACACCTTC

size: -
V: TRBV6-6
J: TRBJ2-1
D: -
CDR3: CASNRGLPSEQFF
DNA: TGTGCCAGCAATAGGGGACTCCCCAGTGAGCAGTTCTTC

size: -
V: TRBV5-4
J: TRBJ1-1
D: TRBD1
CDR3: CASSLDRGNTEAFF
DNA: TGTGCCAGCAGCCTGGACAGGGGGAACACTGAAGCTTTCTTT

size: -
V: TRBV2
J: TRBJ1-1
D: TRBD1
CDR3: CASSLGTGTLAFF
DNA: TGTGCCAGCAGCCTAGGGACAGGGACTCTGGCTTTCTTT

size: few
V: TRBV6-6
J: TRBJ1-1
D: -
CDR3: CASSHRGTNTEAFF
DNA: TGTGCCAGCAGCCACCGCGGGACGAACACTGAAGCTTTCTTT

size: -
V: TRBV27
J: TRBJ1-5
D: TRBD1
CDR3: CASSPGQGFWQPQHF
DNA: TGTGCCAGCAGTCCGGGACAGGGGTTCTGGCAGCCCCAGCATTTT

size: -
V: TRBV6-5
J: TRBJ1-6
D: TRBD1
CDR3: CASKAGGFDSPLHF
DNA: TGTGCCAGTAAGGCAGGGGGATTCGATTCACCCCTCCACTTT

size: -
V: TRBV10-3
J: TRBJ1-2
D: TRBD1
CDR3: CAIREGQVGYGYTF
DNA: TGTGCCATCAGAGAGGGACAGGTTGGCTATGGCTACACCTTC

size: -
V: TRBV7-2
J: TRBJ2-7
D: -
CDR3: CASSLELPLDEQYF
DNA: TGTGCCAGCAGCTTAGAGCTCCCCCTGGACGAGCAGTACTTC

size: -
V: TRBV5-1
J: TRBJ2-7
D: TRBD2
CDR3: CASSLYYRGVGGGSYEQYF
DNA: TGCGCCAGCAGCTTGTATTATCGGGGCGTGGGCGGGGGATCCTACGAGCAGTACTTC

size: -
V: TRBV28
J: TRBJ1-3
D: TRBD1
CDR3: CASSMKTGISGNTIYF
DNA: TGTGCCAGCAGTATGAAGACAGGGATCTCTGGAAACACCATATATTTT

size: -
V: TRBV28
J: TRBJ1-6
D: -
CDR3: CASSEGTPPLHF
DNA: TGTGCCAGCAGTGAGGGGACACCACCCCTCCACTTT

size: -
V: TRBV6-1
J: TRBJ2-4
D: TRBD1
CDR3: CASSVGTGWNIQYF
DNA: TGTGCCAGCAGTGTAGGGACAGGGTGGAACATTCAGTACTTC

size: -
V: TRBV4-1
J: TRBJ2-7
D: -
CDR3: CASSQDLRFEQYF
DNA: TGCGCCAGCAGCCAAGATCTTCGGTTCGAGCAGTACTTC

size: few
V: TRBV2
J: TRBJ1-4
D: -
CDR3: CASVQGRGEKLFF
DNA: TGTGCCAGTGTTCAGGGGAGAGGTGAAAAACTGTTTTTT